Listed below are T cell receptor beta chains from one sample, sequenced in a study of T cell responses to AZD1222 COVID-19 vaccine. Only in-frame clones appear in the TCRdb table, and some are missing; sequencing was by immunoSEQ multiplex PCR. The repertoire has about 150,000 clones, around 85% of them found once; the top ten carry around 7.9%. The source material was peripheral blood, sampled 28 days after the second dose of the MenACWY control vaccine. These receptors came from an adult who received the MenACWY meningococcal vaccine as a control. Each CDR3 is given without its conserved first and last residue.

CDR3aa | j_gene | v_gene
ASSEYRAENYGYT | TRBJ1-2 | TRBV25-1
ASTPGGLTNYGYT | TRBJ1-2 | TRBV5-5
ASSFNRGLLKAF | TRBJ1-1 | TRBV28
AISPGTGPRQPQH | TRBJ1-5 | TRBV19
ASSLRRSGRSGNTIY | TRBJ1-3 | TRBV6-2/TRBV6-3
ASGAGTANTGELF | TRBJ2-2 | TRBV19
ASSSGRSPDYEQY | TRBJ2-7 | TRBV13
ASSLVSWGGSAGNTIY | TRBJ1-3 | TRBV13
SASYRGETQY | TRBJ2-5 | TRBV20-1
SALQAGGADTQY | TRBJ2-3 | TRBV29-1
ASSPPSGRNEQF | TRBJ2-1 | TRBV7-8
ASSPGPRLTEQY | TRBJ2-7 | TRBV5-1
ASSLEGGPLDSPLH | TRBJ1-6 | TRBV5-1
ASSPHRAGRGEQY | TRBJ2-7 | TRBV7-8
AISEWGDGTEAF | TRBJ1-1 | TRBV10-3
ASSLDRASTEAF | TRBJ1-1 | TRBV7-3
ASSLQLMNTEAF | TRBJ1-1 | TRBV11-2
ASSVGGRGEQY | TRBJ2-7 | TRBV9